The rows below give T cell receptor beta chains drawn from one sample of a study of cytomegalovirus exposure and HLA in healthy donors. Here immunoSEQ multiplex PCR was the method, and the copy in TCRdb shows in-frame clones only, minus some. Seen here are under 200,000 clones, approximately 73% observed once, and the top ten hold less than 1.5%. The material sequenced was PBMCs. The origin of the receptors is a man in his fifties in good health and CMV-seronegative. Both conserved end residues are trimmed from each CDR3.

cdr3_aa: ASSSTSGRAGELF
j_call: TRBJ2-2
v_call: TRBV11-2

cdr3_aa: ASGLGGLGETQY
j_call: TRBJ2-5
v_call: TRBV28

cdr3_aa: ASSRDRGHGELF
j_call: TRBJ2-2
v_call: TRBV6-5

cdr3_aa: ASSVALSYNEQF
j_call: TRBJ2-1
v_call: TRBV2

cdr3_aa: ASSRTGTGTYEQY
j_call: TRBJ2-7
v_call: TRBV5-8

cdr3_aa: ASSLLAGGRHEQY
j_call: TRBJ2-7
v_call: TRBV5-4

cdr3_aa: ASSVAETGGGTGELF
j_call: TRBJ2-2
v_call: TRBV9

cdr3_aa: ASSQAWGRVTEAF
j_call: TRBJ1-1
v_call: TRBV14

cdr3_aa: ASSQGGKLF
j_call: TRBJ1-4
v_call: TRBV5-4

cdr3_aa: ASSDLAGGRDTQY
j_call: TRBJ2-3
v_call: TRBV2

cdr3_aa: ASSGQGVAQETQY
j_call: TRBJ2-5
v_call: TRBV2

cdr3_aa: ASSPAGGGQKLF
j_call: TRBJ1-4
v_call: TRBV18